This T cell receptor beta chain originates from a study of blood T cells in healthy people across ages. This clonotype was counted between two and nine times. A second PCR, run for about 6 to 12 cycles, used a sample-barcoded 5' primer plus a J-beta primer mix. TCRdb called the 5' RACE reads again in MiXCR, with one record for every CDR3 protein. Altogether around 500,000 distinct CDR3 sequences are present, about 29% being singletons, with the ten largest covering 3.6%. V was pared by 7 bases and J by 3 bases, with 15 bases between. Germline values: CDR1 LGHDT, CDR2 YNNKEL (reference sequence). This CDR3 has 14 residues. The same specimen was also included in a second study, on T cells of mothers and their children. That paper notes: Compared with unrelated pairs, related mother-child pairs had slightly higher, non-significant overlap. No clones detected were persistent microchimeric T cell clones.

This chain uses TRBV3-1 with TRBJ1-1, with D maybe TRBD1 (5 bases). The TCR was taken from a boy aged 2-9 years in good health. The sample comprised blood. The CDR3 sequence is CASTERGFDTEAFF. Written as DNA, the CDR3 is TGTGCCAGCACGGAGAGGGGTTTTGACACTGAAGCTTTCTTT.